This T cell receptor beta chain was sequenced in a study of TIL therapy for anti-PD-1-resistant metastatic lung cancer. Background on the study: Median tumor PD-L1 proportion score was approximately 6.3%. Half of patients were current or former smokers. Tumors carried a median about 1.4 non-synonymous mutations per megabase.

The time point is: pre-treatment sample, taken before nivolumab and TIL therapy. CDR1 MNHEY and CDR2 SMNVEV come from the germline V gene (reference sequence). Deletions cut 9 bases from V and 4 bases from J, with 12 bases between. This CDR3 is 12 amino acids long. Sequencing used immunoSEQ v3. Sequencing used immunoSEQ multiplex PCR; TCRdb keeps in-frame clones, though not all of them. Among about 50,000 clones listed, 80% to 90% were seen once. This clone has just a few counts. The clonotype comes from a person aged 25 to 79 with non-small cell lung cancer. The chain is built from TRBV27 and TRBJ1-1, with D hard to call. The sample consisted of blood, taken at baseline. The CDR3 nucleotides are TGTGCCAGTGTCACGGCGGGCACTGAAGCTTTCTTT. Encoded protein: CASVTAGTEAFF.